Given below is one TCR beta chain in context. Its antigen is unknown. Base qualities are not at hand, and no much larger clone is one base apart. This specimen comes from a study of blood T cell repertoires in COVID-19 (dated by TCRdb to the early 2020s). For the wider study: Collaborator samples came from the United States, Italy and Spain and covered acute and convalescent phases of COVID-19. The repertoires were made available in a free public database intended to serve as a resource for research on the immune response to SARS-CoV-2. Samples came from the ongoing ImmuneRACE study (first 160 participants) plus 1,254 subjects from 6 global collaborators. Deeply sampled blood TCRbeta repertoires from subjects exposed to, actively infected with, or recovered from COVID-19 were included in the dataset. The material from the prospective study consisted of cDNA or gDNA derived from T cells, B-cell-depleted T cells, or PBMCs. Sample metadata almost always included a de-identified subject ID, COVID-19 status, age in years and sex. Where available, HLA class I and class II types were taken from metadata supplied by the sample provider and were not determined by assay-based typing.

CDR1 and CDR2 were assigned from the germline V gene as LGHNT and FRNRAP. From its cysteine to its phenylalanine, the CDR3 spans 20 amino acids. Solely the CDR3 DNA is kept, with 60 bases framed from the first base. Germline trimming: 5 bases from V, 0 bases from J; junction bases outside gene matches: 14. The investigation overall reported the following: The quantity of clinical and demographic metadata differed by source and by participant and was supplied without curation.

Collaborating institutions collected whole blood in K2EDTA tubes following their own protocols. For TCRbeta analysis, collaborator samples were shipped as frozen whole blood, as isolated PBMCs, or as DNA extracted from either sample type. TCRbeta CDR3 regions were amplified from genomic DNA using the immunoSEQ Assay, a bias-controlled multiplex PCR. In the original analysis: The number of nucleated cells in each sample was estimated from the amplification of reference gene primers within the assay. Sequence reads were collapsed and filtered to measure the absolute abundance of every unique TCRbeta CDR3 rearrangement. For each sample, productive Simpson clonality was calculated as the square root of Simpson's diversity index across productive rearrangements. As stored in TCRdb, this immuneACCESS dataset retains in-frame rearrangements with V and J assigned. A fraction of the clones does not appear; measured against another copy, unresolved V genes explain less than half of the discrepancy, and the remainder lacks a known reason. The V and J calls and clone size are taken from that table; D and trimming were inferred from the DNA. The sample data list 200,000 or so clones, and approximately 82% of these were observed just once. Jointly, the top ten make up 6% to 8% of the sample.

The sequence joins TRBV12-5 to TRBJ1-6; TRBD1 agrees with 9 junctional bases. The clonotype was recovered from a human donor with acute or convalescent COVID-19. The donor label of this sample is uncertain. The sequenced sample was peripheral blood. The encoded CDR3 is CASGPTPGQGTSSYNSPLHF. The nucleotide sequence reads TGTGCTAGTGGTCCTACACCGGGACAGGGTACGAGCTCCTATAATTCACCCCTCCACTTT.